Listed below are T cell receptor beta chains from one sample, sequenced in a study of human T cells and chemical hapten exposure. TCRdb re-called the RACE reads with MiXCR, one entry per CDR3 protein. Found here are approximately 100,000 distinct CDR3 sequences, around 10% of them singletons; the top ten hold under 4.5%. Sequenced here: whole blood, sampled in connection with sensitization to the hapten diphenylcyclopropenone (DPC). The receptors derive from a woman aged 35 to 49 with alopecia areata. Some clones in this sample may be carry-over from other donors' samples. The CDR3 runs from the conserved cysteine through the conserved F or W. A D gene is named only where the DNA matches it firmly. Clone size is shown for a subset of rows, as once, few, many or a class of expanded clone.

j_call: TRBJ2-2; clone_size: NA; v_call: TRBV7-9; d_call: NA; cdr3_aa: CASSLRSGQLGWELFF; cdr3_nt: TGTGCCAGCAGTTTGAGGTCCGGACAGCTCGGCTGGGAGCTGTTTTTT
j_call: TRBJ1-1; clone_size: few; v_call: TRBV5-4; d_call: NA; cdr3_aa: CASSPGTSKRGTEAFF; cdr3_nt: TGTGCCAGCAGCCCCGGGACATCTAAAAGGGGCACTGAAGCTTTCTTT
j_call: TRBJ2-2; clone_size: few; v_call: TRBV12-3/TRBV12-4; d_call: NA; cdr3_aa: CASSIGEAERTGELFF; cdr3_nt: TGTGCCAGCAGTATAGGGGAGGCAGAACGGACCGGGGAGCTGTTTTTT
j_call: TRBJ1-2; clone_size: many; v_call: TRBV7-6; d_call: TRBD1; cdr3_aa: CASSLGLGGQNYGYTF; cdr3_nt: TGTGCTAGCAGCTTAGGCCTAGGGGGACAGAACTATGGCTACACCTTC
j_call: TRBJ2-7; clone_size: many; v_call: TRBV5-6; d_call: TRBD2; cdr3_aa: CASSFRTSGGYEQYF; cdr3_nt: TGTGCCAGCAGCTTCCGGACTAGCGGGGGATACGAGCAGTACTTC
j_call: TRBJ2-7; clone_size: many; v_call: TRBV9; d_call: NA; cdr3_aa: CASSVDLAAGQYF; cdr3_nt: TGTGCCAGCAGCGTAGATTTGGCCGCCGGGCAGTACTTC
j_call: TRBJ2-3; clone_size: NA; v_call: TRBV10-3; d_call: NA; cdr3_aa: CAISTSRDTQYF; cdr3_nt: TGTGCCATCAGTACTAGCAGAGATACGCAGTATTTT
j_call: TRBJ2-3; clone_size: many; v_call: TRBV5-4; d_call: TRBD1; cdr3_aa: CASSARQGPYTDTQYF; cdr3_nt: TGTGCCAGCAGCGCCCGACAGGGGCCCTACACAGATACGCAGTATTTT
j_call: TRBJ1-2; clone_size: many; v_call: TRBV7-8; d_call: NA; cdr3_aa: CASSFALTEGYTF; cdr3_nt: TGTGCCAGCAGCTTCGCACTGACTGAGGGCTACACCTTC
j_call: TRBJ2-3; clone_size: few; v_call: TRBV5-4; d_call: TRBD2; cdr3_aa: CASSNTAGGPGDTQYF; cdr3_nt: TGTGCCAGCAGCAACACAGCGGGAGGGCCGGGAGATACGCAGTATTTT
j_call: TRBJ2-4; clone_size: NA; v_call: TRBV29-1; d_call: TRBD2; cdr3_aa: CSVLRGTSKNIQYF; cdr3_nt: TGCAGCGTTCTTCGAGGGACTAGCAAAAACATTCAGTACTTC
j_call: TRBJ2-5; clone_size: NA; v_call: TRBV27; d_call: NA; cdr3_aa: CASREFWGQETQYF; cdr3_nt: TGTGCCAGCAGGGAGTTCTGGGGCCAAGAGACCCAGTACTTC
j_call: TRBJ2-7; clone_size: few; v_call: TRBV2; d_call: TRBD1; cdr3_aa: CASSNTGTGGHEQYF; cdr3_nt: TGTGCCAGCAGTAATACCGGGACAGGGGGCCACGAGCAGTACTTC
j_call: TRBJ1-2; clone_size: NA; v_call: TRBV7-2; d_call: NA; cdr3_aa: CASILTRLRSQLYGYTF; cdr3_nt: TGTGCCAGCATCTTAACGCGGCTGCGGAGCCAACTTTATGGCTACACCTTC